These 9 T cell receptor beta chains originate from one sample sequenced in a study of T cells in Graves' hyperthyroidism and ophthalmopathy. RNA transcripts gave rise to amplified TCR beta CDR3 regions. The study used the HTBI primer set for a first-round RT-PCR of the TCR CDR3. MiXCR was run by TCRdb on the multiplex PCR reads, yielding one entry per CDR3 protein. The table has 500,000 to 600,000 distinct CDR3 sequences, 20% seen once. The specimen was blood. The source of these receptors is a man in his forties with Graves' ophthalmopathy.

This chain connects TRBV24-1 to TRBJ2-3; unclear D gene. The CDR3 totals 12 residues. CDR1 KGHDR and CDR2 SFDVKD come from the germline V gene. Trimming removed 1 base at V and 5 bases at J, with 3 bases between. CDR3 sequence (DNA): TGTGCCACCAGTGATTTTAAAGATACGCAGTATTTT. The encoded protein is CATSDFKDTQYF.

This clonotype was seen at least ten times. The chain is built from TRBV2 and TRBJ2-2; D might be TRBD1 or TRBD2, each matching 5 bases. The V and J ends lost 7 bases and 4 bases respectively, with 16 bases between them. The length of the CDR3 is 15 residues. Germline CDR1 SNHLY, CDR2 FYNNEI. The CDR3 region is CASTAGTLTTGELFF. The CDR3 DNA sequence: TGTGCCAGCACCGCCGGGACCCTAACCACCGGGGAGCTGTTTTTT.

CDR3 sequence reads: CSPLKDEQYF. The CDR3 bases are TGCAGCCCTCTGAAGGACGAGCAGTACTTC. The genes are TRBV20-1 and TRBJ2-7; D gene uncertain. Looked up from germline, CDR1 is DFQATT and CDR2 is SNEGSKA (reference sequence). This CDR3 spans 10 amino acids.

This clonotype came up a few times. V usage is TRBV28 and J usage is TRBJ1-2; no firm D call. Per the germline V gene, CDR1 is MDHEN and CDR2 is SYDVKM. This CDR3 is built from 13 residues. Trimming shortened V by 6 bases and J by 4 bases, and 12 bases separated the two germline ends. Here the CDR3 DNA reads TGTGCCAGCAGCCACGGGGTGATCTATGGCTACACCTTC. Translating it yields CASSHGVIYGYTF.

Ten or more counts support this clonotype. V gene TRBV5-1 combines with J gene TRBJ2-1; D is ambiguous. Germline CDR1 reads SGHRS; CDR2 reads YFSETQ. V lost 0 bases and J lost 7, with 11 bases in between. The CDR3 loop spans 14 amino acids. The CDR3 region has the DNA TGCGCCAGCAGCTTGGACTCAATGAGGAATGAGCAGTTCTTC. Translation: CASSLDSMRNEQFF.

The chain joins TRBV27 to TRBJ2-3; TRBD2 might be the D (6 bases). V lost 1 base to trimming and J lost 1 base, with 9 bases between them. Looked up from germline, CDR1 is MNHEY and CDR2 is SMNVEV (reference sequence). CDR3 length equals 15 residues. In DNA, the CDR3 is TGTGCCAGCAGTTTATTCCCGGGGGGCACAGATACGCAGTATTTT. Translation: CASSLFPGGTDTQYF.

The CDR3 DNA is TGTGCCAGCAGCGCCCCTGGAAGTCGGGTCTACAATGAGCAGTTCTTC. Protein: CASSAPGSRVYNEQFF. The rearrangement uses TRBV7-2 and TRBJ2-1; no firm D call. Germline CDR1 SGHTA, CDR2 FQGNSA. Trimming left V 5 bases short and J 3 bases short, with 17 bases between. The CDR3 loop spans 16 amino acids.

This clonotype showed up many times. The V gene is TRBV11-2, the J gene TRBJ2-1, with 12 positions matching TRBD2. Trimming at V came to 3 bases and at J to 8 bases, leaving 11 bases not matched to a gene. The germline CDR1 and CDR2 sequences are SGHAT and FQNNGV. CDR3 length equals 17 residues. The CDR3 loop is CASSLTSGGVNSYEQFF. DNA of the CDR3: TGTGCCAGCAGCTTGACTAGCGGGGGAGTAAACAGCTATGAGCAGTTCTTC.

The rearrangement links TRBV20-1 to TRBJ2-7; D unclear. The germline V and J ends were trimmed by 3 bases and 2 bases, with 20 bases remaining between them. Germline loops: CDR1 DFQATT, CDR2 SNEGSKA (reference sequence). The CDR3 sequence is 16 residues long. The CDR3 DNA follows: TGCAGTGCTAGCCCCTTCCGAGACTCCATGCCCTACGAGCAGTACTTC. Translated, it gives CSASPFRDSMPYEQYF.